The next 13 T cell receptor beta chains were all read from a single sample in a study of vaccination and CD4 T cells after COVID-19 (dated 2022 in TCRdb). Libraries were prepared through PCR. Sequencer: Illumina iSeq 100. TCRdb passed the public sequencing reads through fastp at Q25 and MiXCR, retaining productive beta sequences. Merged by CDR3 protein, the rows form single entries marked with the most common genes and DNA. Within this sample are about 15,000 distinct CDR3 sequences, with about 70% of them counted one time only. The ten most abundant clones make up 1.1% of the sample. This sample comprised CD4+ T cells from blood, obtained after SARS-CoV-2 vaccination. These receptors were obtained from a human donor who had recovered from COVID-19.

The rearrangement uses TRBV4-1 and TRBJ2-1, with TRBD1 matching over 8 bases. The CDR3 covers 13 residues. From germline, CDR1 is MGHRA and CDR2 YSYEKL. Trimming cost V 2 bases and J 10 bases; bases outside gene matches: 4. The CDR3 spells CASSQSGGREQFF. CDR3 coding DNA: TGCGCCAGCAGCCAATCAGGGGGCCGGGAGCAGTTCTTC.

The chain carries TRBV6-1 and TRBJ2-7; D remains ambiguous. The CDR3 consists of 13 residues. With 5 bases removed from V and 5 bases from J, the gap between germline ends came to 13 bases. In germline, CDR1 is MNHNS, CDR2 SASEGT. This CDR3 reads CASSRKESNEQYF. In nucleotides, the CDR3 is TGTGCCAGCAGTAGGAAGGAATCCAACGAGCAGTACTTC.

V usage is TRBV19 and J usage is TRBJ1-2, with TRBD1 as a possible D gene (5 bases). Germline CDR1 and CDR2: LNHDA and SQIVND (reference sequence). The CDR3 is made up of 13 amino acids. V lost 6 bases and J 4 bases, leaving 12 bases between the germline ends. The CDR3 region is CASSGDGRYGYTF. DNA of the CDR3: TGTGCCAGTAGCGGGGACGGCCGCTATGGCTACACCTTC.

The chain couples TRBV7-2 to TRBJ2-2; D is unresolved. Germline values: CDR1 SGHTA, CDR2 FQGNSA. Deletions cut 3 bases from V and 6 bases from J, with 2 bases between. This CDR3 comprises 11 residues. The CDR3 coding sequence is TGTGCCAGCAGCTTCGCCGGGGAGCTGTTTTTT. Protein product: CASSFAGELFF.

The table lists this clonotype with a count of one. V usage is TRBV5-4 and J usage is TRBJ1-2; perhaps TRBD1 as D (6 bases). Trimming removed 0 bases at V and 4 bases at J, with 7 bases between. This CDR3 has 13 amino acids. Germline V CDR1 and CDR2: SGHNT, YYREEE (reference sequence). The CDR3 region has the DNA TGTGCCAGCAGCTTGGAAGGGGGCTATGGCTACACCTTC. Amino acids: CASSLEGGYGYTF. The full variable domain, rest sourced from reference TRBV5-4 and TRBJ1-2, is ETGVTQSPTHLIKTRGQQVTLRCSSQSGHNTVSWYQQALGQGPQFIFQYYREEENGRGNFPPRFSGLQFPNYSSELNVNALELDDSALYLCASSLEGGYGYTFGSGTRLTVV.

This clonotype has just a few counts. The gene calls are TRBV19 and TRBJ1-6; a weak D match, TRBD1 (6 bases). Germline CDR1 is LNHDA and CDR2 is SQIVND (reference sequence). The length of the CDR3 is 15 residues. With 3 bases removed from V and 7 bases from J, the gap between germline ends came to 13 bases. The CDR3 DNA reads TGTGCCAGTAGTATCCACACAGGGCAAAATTCACCCCTCCACTTT. Encoded protein: CASSIHTGQNSPLHF.

This chain links TRBV14 with TRBJ1-4; possible D gene TRBD1, 5 bases. Looked up from germline, CDR1 is SGHDN and CDR2 is FVKESK. V lost 3 bases and J 12 bases, leaving 11 bases between the germline ends. The CDR3 runs to 12 residues. The CDR3 is CASSQLLGELFF. CDR3 in DNA: TGTGCCAGCAGCCAGCTCCTGGGGGAACTGTTTTTT.

In its sample, this clonotype was seen once. The V gene is TRBV5-1, the J gene TRBJ2-3, with D unresolved. CDR1 and CDR2 from the germline V gene are SGHRS and YFSETQ. Trimming cost V 5 bases and J 6 bases, with 16 bases left between them. This CDR3 is built from 14 residues. For the CDR3, the DNA is TGCGCCAGCAGGGTTGATTTAATGGGCGATACGCAGTATTTT. This sequence encodes CASRVDLMGDTQYF.

V gene TRBV6-1 combines with J gene TRBJ1-5; D might be TRBD1 (5 bases). V was pared by 6 bases and J by 6 bases, with 15 bases between. This CDR3 comprises 14 residues. Per the germline V gene, CDR1 is MNHNS and CDR2 is SASEGT. CDR3 nucleotide sequence: TGTGCCAGCAGCGATACAGGCAAGAGTCAGCCCCAGCATTTT. Its translation is CASSDTGKSQPQHF.

The chain is built from TRBV7-6 and TRBJ2-1; the D is unclear. This CDR3 has 16 residues. V lost 1 base to trimming and J lost 2 bases, with 12 bases between them. The germline V gene encodes CDR1 SGHVS and CDR2 FNYEAQ. As DNA, the CDR3 is TGTGCCAGCAGCTTAGTGACCAGTTTTGCCTACAATGAGCAGTTCTTC. It codes for CASSLVTSFAYNEQFF.

The chain combines TRBV7-2 with TRBJ2-7; D might be TRBD1 (6 bases). CDR1 is SGHTA and CDR2 is FQGNSA in the germline V gene. The V gene lost 3 bases and the J gene lost 0 bases, with 9 bases spanning the gap. The CDR3 totals 14 residues. CDR3 in DNA: TGTGCCAGCAGCTTTCGACAGGCCTCCTACGAGCAGTACTTC. Translated, it gives CASSFRQASYEQYF.

CDR3 nucleotides: TGTGCCAGCAGTTTAGCTTCAGGGGTCTATGGCTACACCTTC. This sequence encodes CASSLASGVYGYTF. This chain links TRBV28 with TRBJ1-2, with D tentatively TRBD1 (6 bases). CDR3 length equals 14 residues. CDR1 is MDHEN, CDR2 SYDVKM, per germline. Trimming cost V 2 bases and J 4 bases, with 11 bases left between them.

The chain uses TRBV7-6 and TRBJ2-3; TRBD1 might be the D (5 bases). Trimming cost V 4 bases and J 0 bases, with 8 bases left between them. This CDR3 has 14 amino acids. Per the germline V gene, CDR1 is SGHVS and CDR2 is FNYEAQ. CDR3 in amino acids: CASSYSGSTDTQYF. DNA for the CDR3: TGTGCCAGCAGCTACTCAGGGAGCACAGATACGCAGTATTTT.